Listed below are T cell receptor beta chains from one sample, sequenced in a study of T cell responses to AZD1222 COVID-19 vaccine. The method was immunoSEQ multiplex PCR; TCRdb's version includes in-frame clones alone and lacks a portion of them. The table records around 250,000 clones, over 90% of them present only once. The sample here was peripheral blood, taken on day 0 of AZD1222 vaccination. The receptors derive from an adult in good health. The CDR3 runs from the conserved cysteine through the conserved F or W. D genes are given only for firm matches. Clone sizes are given selectively: once, few, many, or a class where the clone is expanded.

d_call,clone_size,v_call,j_call,cdr3_nt,cdr3_aa
.,.,TRBV12-5,TRBJ2-1,TGTGCTAGTGGTTTTGGGTACAATGAGCAGTTCTTC,CASGFGYNEQFF
TRBD2,.,TRBV14,TRBJ2-1,TGTGCCAGCAGCCAATTTACTAGCGGGAATAATGAGCAGTTCTTC,CASSQFTSGNNEQFF
TRBD1,.,TRBV25-1,TRBJ1-6,TGTGCCAGCAGGACCTCCCGACAGGGTAGTAATTCACCCCTCCACTTT,CASRTSRQGSNSPLHF
TRBD1,.,TRBV5-1,TRBJ1-2,TGCGCCAGCAGCCTGACAGGGGAGGACTATGGCTACACCTTC,CASSLTGEDYGYTF
TRBD1,few,TRBV28,TRBJ2-7,TGTGCCAGCAGTCCTCCTGACAGGGCCTACGAGCAGTACTTC,CASSPPDRAYEQYF
.,.,TRBV4-2,TRBJ2-4,TGTGCCAGCAGCCAAAGCTGGGGGACAAACATTCAGTACTTC,CASSQSWGTNIQYF
.,.,TRBV3-1/TRBV3-2,TRBJ2-7,TGTGCCAGCAGTCTTCGTGGGCCCTACGAGCAGTACTTC,CASSLRGPYEQYF
.,.,TRBV24-1,TRBJ1-5,TGTGCCACCGGACACATGGGGAATCAGCCCCAGCATTTT,CATGHMGNQPQHF
.,.,TRBV6-5,TRBJ1-5,TGTGCCAGCAGTTTGACTGCCGGGAGCAATCAGCCCCAGCATTTT,CASSLTAGSNQPQHF
TRBD1,.,TRBV7-2,TRBJ1-3,TGTGCCAGCAGCCTCCGACAGGGGTCTGGAAACACCATATATTTT,CASSLRQGSGNTIYF
TRBD1,.,TRBV6-1,TRBJ2-3,TGTGCCAGCAGTGAAGGGACAGGGGTGCCGGATACGCAGTATTTT,CASSEGTGVPDTQYF
.,.,TRBV28,TRBJ1-1,TGTGCCATACAGGGCTGGAACACTGAAGCTTTCTTT,CAIQGWNTEAFF
TRBD2,.,TRBV19,TRBJ2-1,TGTGCCAGTAGTATAGAAGGGACTAGCCCTTACAATGAGCAGTTCTTC,CASSIEGTSPYNEQFF
.,.,TRBV21-1,TRBJ1-6,TGTGCCAGCAGCGGGCAGGGCCATTCACCCCTCCACTTT,CASSGQGHSPLHF
TRBD1,once,TRBV2,TRBJ2-2,TGTGCCAGCAGTGAAAATCGTGGGACAGGCCTCGGGGAGCTGTTTTTT,CASSENRGTGLGELFF
.,.,TRBV5-1,TRBJ2-7,TGCGCCAGCAGCTTCCAGGGGGGGACCTACGAGCAGTACTTC,CASSFQGGTYEQYF
.,.,TRBV9,TRBJ1-5,TGTGCCAGCAGCGTAGCGGGGAATAGCAATCAGCCCCAGCATTTT,CASSVAGNSNQPQHF
TRBD2,.,TRBV6-4,TRBJ2-3,TGTGCCAGCAGTGACTCGGCGAGCGGGAGTGGCACAGATACGCAGTATTTT,CASSDSASGSGTDTQYF
TRBD2,once,TRBV18,TRBJ2-7,TGTGCCAGCTCTCCACGGGCGGGGGGCCCCGCCGAGCAGTACTTC,CASSPRAGGPAEQYF
TRBD1,.,TRBV6-1,TRBJ2-1,TGTGCCAGCAGTGAGGGACAGGCAATGGGCAATGAGCAGTTCTTC,CASSEGQAMGNEQFF
.,.,TRBV3-1/TRBV3-2,TRBJ1-1,TGTGCCACCCAGAGTCCCGGCACTGAAGCTTTCTTT,CATQSPGTEAFF
TRBD2,.,TRBV5-4,TRBJ2-1,TGTGCCAGCAGCTTGGGGCTAGCGGGGGACAATGAGCAGTTCTTC,CASSLGLAGDNEQFF
.,.,TRBV5-4,TRBJ1-6,TGTGCCAGCAGCTTGCGAGAGGGGAATTCACCCCTCCACTTT,CASSLREGNSPLHF
.,.,TRBV28,TRBJ2-1,TGTGCCAGCAGTTTAGGTAATGAGCAGTTCTTC,CASSLGNEQFF
.,.,TRBV11-1,TRBJ1-1,TGTGCCAGCAGCTTAAGGACTGATAATGAAGCTTTCTTT,CASSLRTDNEAFF
TRBD1,.,TRBV7-9,TRBJ2-7,TGTGCCAGCAGCATTACAGGGGACGGCTACGAGCAGTACTTC,CASSITGDGYEQYF
.,once,TRBV27,TRBJ2-7,TGTGCCAGCAGCCCCGGGGGCAGGGCCCGGGAGCAGTACTTC,CASSPGGRAREQYF
.,.,TRBV6-2/TRBV6-3,TRBJ1-5,TGTGCCAGCAGCCGGCCCCCCCGGGCCCGAACCAATCAGCCCCAGCATTTT,CASSRPPRARTNQPQHF
.,.,TRBV7-3,TRBJ1-1,TGTGCCAGCAGCCCCATGGCGAACACTGAAGCTTTCTTT,CASSPMANTEAFF